This is a list of T cell receptor beta chains from one sample in a study of Ad26.COV2.S vaccination and SARS-CoV-2 variants. Assay used: immunoSEQ multiplex PCR; TCRdb lists only in-frame clones, some missing. The repertoire holds more than 85,000 clones, with around 81% as singletons. The specimen was peripheral blood, collected after recovery from COVID-19. These receptors all stem from a human donor who had recovered from COVID-19. Each CDR3 is given with its conserved first and last residue. The order of the fields is V gene, J gene, CDR3 length, CDR3 protein.

>TRBV9|TRBJ2-7|14
CASSVVGQTYEQYF
>TRBV19|TRBJ1-2|15
CASRAGTGDFYGYTF
>TRBV5-1|TRBJ2-1|15
CASSLGQGLYNEQFF
>TRBV7-2|TRBJ2-2|12
CASSLEVGELFF
>TRBV7-2|TRBJ1-2|15
CASSLVLSVTMGYTF
>TRBV6-2/TRBV6-3|TRBJ1-5|13
CASSADLYQPQHF
>TRBV11-2|TRBJ2-5|16
CASSGLAGGRKETQYF
>TRBV15|TRBJ1-4|16
CATSRDRARMNEKLFF
>TRBV6-1|TRBJ2-7|13
CASSEDRLQKQYF
>TRBV3-1/TRBV3-2|TRBJ1-6|16
CASSLRRGSYNSPLHF
>TRBV13|TRBJ2-2|13
CASSRGAGGELFF
>TRBV12-3/TRBV12-4|TRBJ1-2|13
CASSRTGGYGYTF
>TRBV5-1|TRBJ2-1|13
CASSIQGFHEQFF
>TRBV7-2|TRBJ2-5|13
CASSLLGQETQYF
>TRBV19|TRBJ2-7|14
CASSNQGGDYEQYF
>TRBV30|TRBJ2-6|14
CAWSRDTGANVLTF
>TRBV29-1|TRBJ1-2|14
CSVDLSGANYGYTF
>TRBV11-2|TRBJ2-1|15
CASSPQGWTYNEQFF
>TRBV27|TRBJ2-1|15
CASAQGGGGYNEQFF
>TRBV28|TRBJ1-1|15
CASSLPGQANTEAFF
>TRBV5-4|TRBJ1-4|15
CASSNRGYTNEKLFF
>TRBV28|TRBJ2-7|12
CATDRSSYEQYF
>TRBV11-2|TRBJ2-5|12
CASTYSQETQYF
>TRBV10-1|TRBJ2-5|15
CASSASGGARETQYF
>TRBV2|TRBJ2-3|15
CASRWNPGITDTQYF
>TRBV11-2|TRBJ1-6|14
CASSLDMIWAPLHF
>TRBV27|TRBJ2-7|14
CASTPGGALSEQYF
>TRBV19|TRBJ2-1|15
CASSIASGGALEQFF
>TRBV13|TRBJ1-3|16
CASSLSQGAGGNTIYF
>TRBV7-2|TRBJ2-1|14
CASSSATVYNEQFF
>TRBV30|TRBJ1-2|13
CAWSSQGANGYTF
>TRBV30|TRBJ2-5|14
CAWWGIGTAGTQYF